This T cell receptor (beta chain) was identified during a study of cytomegalovirus exposure and HLA in healthy donors. Broader study findings: Later analysis reportedly placed an Asian-associated ancestry cluster below the roughly 700-donor mean in N-insertions. TCR beta V- and J-gene trimming, according to a later analysis, was linked to a missense DCLRE1C variant.

Trimming took off 5 bases at V and 5 bases at J, with 16 bases between the two ends. Germline V gives CDR1 SNHLY, CDR2 FYNNEI. The CDR3 runs 15 residues. Donors were nominally healthy when sampled, though unrecorded immune exposures were likely. A remark on this clone: Its specificity is unknown.

PCR primers comprised 60 Vbeta and 13 Jbeta primers. The table came from immunoSEQ multiplex PCR; TCRdb's copy has only in-frame clones and leaves some out. Here the sample spans about 140,000 clones, just under 85% being singletons. The sequence was collected from a man under 40 in good health and CMV-seropositive. Source material: PBMCs. This chain links TRBV2 with TRBJ2-1, with D perhaps matching TRBD2 (6 bases). The CDR3, as DNA: TGTGCCAGCAGTCCTCCAGGGACTCCAGACAATGAGCAGTTCTTC. It yields the protein CASSPPGTPDNEQFF.